Presented here are 28 T cell receptor beta chains from one specimen sequenced in a study of T cell responses to AZD1222 COVID-19 vaccine. The table came from immunoSEQ multiplex PCR; TCRdb's copy has only in-frame clones and leaves some out. The table includes about 140,000 clones, roughly 90% detected once. Here the sequenced sample was peripheral blood, taken 28 days after the second AZD1222 dose. The receptors were gathered from an adult who received the AZD1222 COVID-19 vaccine.

This chain connects TRBV4-1 to TRBJ1-3; TRBD1 aligns across 7 bases. CDR3 size: 15 residues. Trimming took 6 bases from V and 0 from J; bases not matched to a gene: 5. CDR1 and CDR2 from the germline V gene are MGHRA and YSYEKL. In DNA form, the CDR3 reads TGCGCCAGCAGGACAGGGATGATCTCTGGAAACACCATATATTTT. Translating it yields CASRTGMISGNTIYF.

V and J are TRBV29-1 and TRBJ1-1, with unresolved D. The germline V gene encodes CDR1 SQVTM and CDR2 ANQGSEA. V was clipped by 4 bases and J by 0 bases, with 15 bases between them. The CDR3 has 15 residues. The CDR3 region has the DNA TGCAGCGTTGGGAGGGCTGGTATTATGAACACTGAAGCTTTCTTT. Translated, it gives CSVGRAGIMNTEAFF.

This clone was found once. V and J are TRBV2 and TRBJ2-3; 12 bases are a match to TRBD2. Germline lookup yields CDR1 SNHLY and CDR2 FYNNEI. The V and J ends lost 6 bases and 3 bases, in that order; junction bases with no gene match: 4. This CDR3 region has 15 residues. In DNA, the CDR3 is TGTGCCAGCAGGCCGACTAGCGGGAGTACAGATACGCAGTATTTT. Translating it yields CASRPTSGSTDTQYF.

CDR3 bases: TGTGCCAGCTCACCGCTACAGGGGAACACAGATACGCAGTATTTT. It is translated as CASSPLQGNTDTQYF. This chain connects TRBV18 to TRBJ2-3, with 7 nucleotides matching TRBD1. The V gene's germline CDR1 is KGHSH and CDR2 LQKENI. V lost 3 bases, J lost 2 bases, and 5 bases stayed unmatched. There are 15 residues in the CDR3.

The rearrangement uses TRBV27 and TRBJ1-6; D is undetermined. The CDR3 runs 14 residues. Trimming left V 5 bases short and J 5 bases short, with 10 bases between. Germline V gene data show CDR1 as MNHEY and CDR2 as SMNVEV (reference sequence). The CDR3 coding sequence is TGTGCCAGCAGTCCCCGGGAAAATAATTCACCCCTCCACTTT. Translating gives CASSPRENNSPLHF.

The chain combines TRBV4-3 with TRBJ2-5; either TRBD1 or TRBD2 may fit D (6 bases each). Germline-derived CDR1 and CDR2 are LGHNA and YSLEER. V dropped 0 bases and J dropped 5 bases, with 13 bases sitting between them. This CDR3 region has 15 residues. CDR3 DNA sequence: TGCGCCAGCAGCCAAGATTGGGGGGCATGGGAGACCCAGTACTTC. Translation gives CASSQDWGAWETQYF.

V gene TRBV4-3 combines with J gene TRBJ1-6; unclear D gene. This CDR3 spans 14 amino acids. Per germline, CDR1 LGHNA and CDR2 YSLEER. Trimming pared 0 bases from V and 8 bases from J, leaving 8 bases between. In DNA, the CDR3 is TGCGCCAGCAGCCAAGATCGAATAGATTCACCCCTCCACTTT. Protein sequence: CASSQDRIDSPLHF.

This rearrangement joins TRBV27 to TRBJ1-4; D is perhaps TRBD1 (5 bases). The CDR3 is 14 amino acids. V lost 4 bases to trimming and J lost 6 bases, with 12 bases between them. Germline CDR1 MNHEY, CDR2 SMNVEV (reference sequence). CDR3 nucleotide sequence: TGTGCCAGCAGTTATGTGCAGGGCGATGAAAAACTGTTTTTT. Its protein is CASSYVQGDEKLFF.

The chain employs TRBV28 and TRBJ2-1; 9 nucleotides line up with TRBD1. J was trimmed by 8 bases and V by 5 bases; bases with no gene match: 13. CDR1 MDHEN and CDR2 SYDVKM come from the germline V gene. The CDR3 covers 16 residues. The DNA for the CDR3 is TGTGCCAGCAGTACCCGAGGGACAGGGAAACGAGATGAGCAGTTCTTC. It translates to CASSTRGTGKRDEQFF.

The rearrangement links TRBV7-2 to TRBJ2-5; 8 nucleotides agree with TRBD2. The CDR3 runs 16 residues. Germline-derived CDR1 and CDR2 are SGHTA and FQGNSA. The V and J ends lost 1 base and 11 bases, in that order; junction bases with no gene match: 15. The CDR3 DNA reads TGTGCCAGCAGCTTAGGTTTGAGCGGGAGTAGTTATGAGCAGTACTTC. This translates into CASSLGLSGSSYEQYF.

The chain is built from TRBV18 and TRBJ2-3, with TRBD1 identical over 9 bases. The CDR3 length is 17 residues. Germline values: CDR1 KGHSH, CDR2 LQKENI. V was pared by 4 bases and J by 3 bases, with 11 bases of the junction left unmatched. CDR3 nucleotide sequence: TGTGCCAGCTCACGACGGGGACAGGGTGATAGTACAGATACGCAGTATTTT. Encoded protein: CASSRRGQGDSTDTQYF.

V usage is TRBV7-9 and J usage is TRBJ2-1, with D hard to call. Trimming cost V 1 base and J 9 bases, with 10 bases left between them. This CDR3 is built from 13 residues. The germline gives CDR1 SEHNR, CDR2 FQNEAQ (reference sequence). The chain's CDR3 is CASSLVLDGEQFF. DNA of the CDR3: TGTGCCAGCAGCTTAGTTCTAGACGGTGAGCAGTTCTTC.

The V gene is TRBV5-4, the J gene TRBJ1-2; 8 positions agree with TRBD1. Germline V gives CDR1 SGHNT, CDR2 YYREEE (reference sequence). There are 14 residues in the CDR3. Trimming cost V 0 bases and J 3 bases; bases outside gene matches: 1. The CDR3 sequence: CASSLGTGYYGYTF. DNA for the CDR3: TGTGCCAGCAGCTTGGGGACAGGGTACTATGGCTACACCTTC.

A single count supports this clone. The genes are TRBV4-3 and TRBJ1-1; D gene uncertain. Germline V gene sequence: CDR1 LGHNA, CDR2 YSLEER. The CDR3 runs to 15 residues. V lost 3 bases and J 0 bases, leaving 11 bases between the germline ends. CDR3 region: CASSHSDILNTEAFF. The CDR3 nucleotides read TGCGCCAGCAGCCACTCCGACATACTGAACACTGAAGCTTTCTTT.

This clone was seen only a few times. The chain uses TRBV6-4 and TRBJ2-3, with 12 bases identical to TRBD2. Unmatched junction bases numbered 4, after V lost 5 bases and J lost 4 bases. Germline CDR1 reads MRHNA; CDR2 reads SNTAGT. The CDR3 contains 15 residues. This CDR3 is CASSRLAGESDTQYF. In DNA form, the CDR3 reads TGTGCCAGCAGTAGACTAGCGGGAGAGTCAGATACGCAGTATTTT.

The chain carries TRBV7-9 and TRBJ1-2; the D gene is possibly TRBD1 (6 bases). The CDR3 is 16 residues long. Trimming took 3 bases from V and 0 from J, leaving 14 bases between them. The germline CDR1 and CDR2 sequences are SEHNR and FQNEAQ (reference sequence). In DNA, the CDR3 is TGTGCCAGCAGCTTCAGTCAGGGGCCAACTAACTATGGCTACACCTTC. This sequence encodes CASSFSQGPTNYGYTF.

The J gene is TRBJ2-3, the V gene TRBV19; D is tentatively TRBD1 or TRBD2 (6 bases each). Germline loops: CDR1 LNHDA, CDR2 SQIVND (reference sequence). The CDR3 consists of 14 residues. Trimming left V 6 bases short and J 2 bases short, with 12 bases between. This CDR3 is CASRRDTYTDTQYF. As DNA, the CDR3 is TGTGCCAGTAGGCGGGACACTTACACAGATACGCAGTATTTT.

The chain links TRBV27 to TRBJ1-1; 12 nucleotides align to TRBD1. CDR1 is MNHEY and CDR2 is SMNVEV in the germline V gene (reference sequence). The CDR3 consists of 19 residues. V was pared by 5 bases and J by 3 bases, with 16 bases of the junction left unmatched. The CDR3 nucleotides are TGTGCCAGCAGTGCCCTCGCCGGGACAGGGGGCGTCGGGTACACTGAAGCTTTCTTT. It encodes CASSALAGTGGVGYTEAFF.

CDR3 nucleotides: TGTGCCAGCAGGCTAACTAGCGGGGGCCCCAATGAGCAGTTCTTC. Translation gives CASRLTSGGPNEQFF. This chain links TRBV7-3 with TRBJ2-1; 11 positions agree with TRBD2. The CDR3 has 15 amino acids. The V segment lost 6 bases and the J segment 6 bases; nucleotides outside the gene matches: 7. The germline CDR1 and CDR2 sequences are SGHTA and FQGTGA.

This clone was counted once. The chain recombines TRBV30 with TRBJ1-5, with D possibly being TRBD1 (6 bases). The germline V gene has CDR1 GTSNPN and CDR2 SVGIG (reference sequence). Trimming pared 0 bases from V and 4 bases from J, leaving 10 bases between. CDR3 length: 14 amino acids. CDR3 coding DNA: TGTGCCTGGAGTGTCGGGCAGGGGAATCAGCCCCAGCATTTT. It encodes CAWSVGQGNQPQHF.

The chain couples TRBV7-2 to TRBJ2-1, with 8 bases aligning to TRBD2. The CDR3 covers 14 residues. With V trimmed by 4 bases and J by 9 bases, 8 bases remained unmatched. Germline-derived CDR1 and CDR2 are SGHTA and FQGNSA. CDR3: CASSSGTSVGEQFF. Written as DNA, the CDR3 is TGTGCCAGCAGCTCCGGGACTAGTGTCGGTGAGCAGTTCTTC.

This clone came up a few times. The chain carries TRBV29-1 and TRBJ1-2; no clear D gene. V lost 0 bases and J 4 bases, leaving 9 bases between the germline ends. The CDR3 sequence is 13 residues long. Germline CDR1 and CDR2: SQVTM and ANQGSEA. The CDR3 region has the DNA TGCAGCGTTGAAGATGGCGGCAGCTATGGCTACACCTTC. Translation gives CSVEDGGSYGYTF.

The gene calls are TRBV7-2 and TRBJ2-3; D remains unclear. The CDR3 extends over 13 amino acids. Germline CDR1 SGHTA, CDR2 FQGNSA. With 2 bases removed from V and 3 bases from J, the gap between germline ends came to 6 bases. The CDR3 reads CASSLRRTDTQYF. The CDR3 nucleotides read TGTGCCAGCAGCTTAAGACGGACAGATACGCAGTATTTT. The variable domain in full, completed from reference TRBV7-2 and TRBJ2-3, reads GAGVSQSPSNKVTEKGKDVELRCDPISGHTALYWYRQSLGQGLEFLIYFQGNSAPDKSGLPSDRFSAERTGGSVSTLTIQRTQQEDSAVYLCASSLRRTDTQYFGPGTRLTVL.

The rearrangement links TRBV10-2 to TRBJ2-5, with 7 nucleotides matching TRBD2. This CDR3 comprises 14 residues. The junction had 5 bases not matched to a gene; V was cut back by 5 bases and J by 2 bases. Germline values: CDR1 WSHSY, CDR2 SAAADI. The DNA of the CDR3 is TGCGCCAGCAGTCCCAGCGGGGTTCAAGAGACCCAGTACTTC. It yields the protein CASSPSGVQETQYF.

V usage is TRBV9 and J usage is TRBJ1-2; no clear D gene. Between the trimmed V and J ends, which lost 2 bases and 5 bases, there was a span of 10 bases. Germline values: CDR1 SGDLS, CDR2 YYNGEE. The length of the CDR3 is 13 residues. CDR3 residues: CASSVIGGYGYTF. CDR3 nucleotides: TGTGCCAGCAGCGTCATCGGAGGGTATGGCTACACCTTC.

The J gene is TRBJ1-4, the V gene TRBV19, with 9 nucleotides matching TRBD1. Germline V gives CDR1 LNHDA, CDR2 SQIVND (reference sequence). This CDR3 spans 18 amino acids. The junction had 11 bases not matched to a gene; V was cut back by 1 base and J by 5 bases. Here the CDR3 reads CASSIALSGTGYNEKLFF. CDR3 nucleotides: TGTGCCAGTAGTATAGCCCTATCCGGGACAGGGTACAATGAAAAACTGTTTTTT.

The rearrangement joins TRBV27 to TRBJ2-7; TRBD2 matches 8 bases. J lost 3 bases, V lost 5 bases, and 9 bases had no gene match. Germline V gene data show CDR1 as MNHEY and CDR2 as SMNVEV (reference sequence). The CDR3 extends over 15 amino acids. Here the CDR3 reads CASSKLSGSVYEQYF. CDR3 DNA sequence: TGTGCCAGCAGTAAACTGAGCGGGAGCGTCTACGAGCAGTACTTC.

V is TRBV6-1 and J is TRBJ2-7, with D uncertain. The CDR3 covers 15 residues. Germline V gene lookup returns CDR1 MNHNS and CDR2 SASEGT. Trimming pared 3 bases from V and 5 bases from J, leaving 17 bases between. The CDR3 bases are TGTGCCAGCAGTGAGCTGAATATCGAGCTCGACGAGCAGTACTTC. It codes for CASSELNIELDEQYF.